The 14 T cell receptor beta chains in this list originate from one sample, sequenced in a study of radiotherapy plus CTLA-4 blockade in lung cancer. The assay was immunoSEQ multiplex PCR, and TCRdb's table has in-frame clones only and misses some. Among about 80,000 clones listed, around 81% were seen once. This sample comprised peripheral blood, obtained from a patient treated with radiotherapy plus ipilimumab. All receptors come from a human donor with non-small cell lung cancer whose response to radiotherapy plus ipilimumab could not be evaluated. Some clones in this sample may be carry-over from other donors' samples.

This sequence joins TRBV6-5 and TRBJ1-1, with D hard to call. Trimming stripped 0 bases from V and 0 bases from J, with 8 bases between. Germline assignment: CDR1 MNHEY and CDR2 SVGAGI. The CDR3 is made up of 15 amino acids. As DNA, the CDR3 is TGTGCCAGCAGTTACTCGAAAGCGTTGAACACTGAAGCTTTCTTT. Its translation is CASSYSKALNTEAFF.

V usage is TRBV10-1 and J usage is TRBJ2-5, with D possibly TRBD2 on 6 matching bases. CDR3 length equals 15 residues. The V end lost 5 bases, the J end lost 4 bases, and 17 bases lay between the germline ends. Germline V gives CDR1 WNHNN, CDR2 SYGVQD (reference sequence). CDR3 sequence (DNA): TGCGCCAGCAGTTGCGGGACTCAGGAAGGAGAGACCCAGTACTTC. Residues: CASSCGTQEGETQYF.

In this sample, this clone turned up once. The chain uses TRBV5-1 and TRBJ1-6; D unclear. Per germline, CDR1 SGHRS and CDR2 YFSETQ. Trimming left V 3 bases short and J 10 bases short, with 11 bases between. The CDR3 has 13 amino acids. The CDR3 DNA reads as TGCGCCAGCAGCTCCACGGCAGGCTCACCCCTCCACTTT. Its translation: CASSSTAGSPLHF.

This clone was detected once. V is TRBV27 and J is TRBJ1-6; D not resolved. Germline V lookup: CDR1 MNHEY, CDR2 SMNVEV (reference sequence). CDR3 length equals 13 residues. V lost 3 bases and J lost 10, with 10 bases in between. CDR3 residues: CASSFRGQSPLHF. CDR3 DNA: TGTGCCAGCAGTTTTAGAGGGCAGTCACCCCTCCACTTT.

V gene TRBV4-2 combines with J gene TRBJ2-7, with 9 positions matching TRBD2. The germline V gene encodes CDR1 LGHNA and CDR2 YNFKEQ. V was pared by 0 bases and J by 5 bases, with 14 bases of the junction left unmatched. The CDR3 length is 18 residues. The CDR3 is CASSQDPEPGLADDEQYF. The DNA for the CDR3 is TGTGCCAGCAGCCAAGATCCCGAACCGGGACTAGCTGACGACGAGCAGTACTTC.

This chain links TRBV4-2 with TRBJ1-1; D remains unclear. The CDR3 is 16 amino acids. Germline CDR1 is LGHNA and CDR2 is YNFKEQ. With 0 bases removed from V and 0 bases from J, the gap between germline ends came to 11 bases. CDR3 sequence: CASSQERTDVNTEAFF. The CDR3 DNA follows: TGTGCCAGCAGCCAAGAGAGAACAGACGTGAACACTGAAGCTTTCTTT.

J is TRBJ2-5 and V is TRBV7-3, with D perhaps matching TRBD2 (6 bases). There are 13 residues in the CDR3. Germline CDR1 SGHTA, CDR2 FQGTGA. Trimming stripped 5 bases from V and 3 bases from J, with 10 bases between. The CDR3 DNA is TGTGCCAGCAGCCGGGGGTCCGAAGAGACCCAGTACTTC. As protein: CASSRGSEETQYF.

V is TRBV5-1 and J is TRBJ1-4; maybe TRBD1 (6 bases). In germline, CDR1 is SGHRS, CDR2 YFSETQ. CDR3 length: 15 amino acids. V lost 1 base and J 8 bases, leaving 15 bases between the germline ends. As DNA, the CDR3 is TGCGCCAGCAGCTTGCACGACTCAAGGGGGGAAAAACTGTTTTTT. It specifies CASSLHDSRGEKLFF.

The V gene is TRBV30, the J gene TRBJ1-5; D gene ambiguous. Trimming left V 2 bases short and J 11 bases short, with 13 bases between. Germline V gene sequence: CDR1 GTSNPN, CDR2 SVGIG (reference sequence). The CDR3 covers 12 residues. Written as DNA, the CDR3 is TGTGCCTGGAGTTTTATCACCGGGACCCAGCATTTT. Translated: CAWSFITGTQHF.

The chain combines TRBV7-2 with TRBJ2-3, with a weak D call TRBD2 (7 bases). V lost 3 bases to trimming and J lost 1 base, with 11 bases between them. Germline-derived CDR1 and CDR2 are SGHTA and FQGNSA. This CDR3 comprises 15 residues. The CDR3 bases are TGTGCCAGCAGCTTTGGAGGGGGGGGCACAGATACGCAGTATTTT. Its translation is CASSFGGGGTDTQYF.

The rearrangement joins TRBV5-1 to TRBJ2-5, with D unclear. The V gene's germline CDR1 is SGHRS and CDR2 YFSETQ. The CDR3 covers 14 residues. With 0 bases removed from V and 2 bases from J, the gap between germline ends came to 8 bases. For the CDR3, the DNA is TGCGCCAGCAGCTTGGGATTCGGGCAAGAGACCCAGTACTTC. It codes for CASSLGFGQETQYF.

The V gene is TRBV6-5, the J gene TRBJ2-2; D unclear. Trimming removed 7 bases from V and 7 bases from J, with 10 bases in between. The CDR3 runs 12 residues. Germline-derived CDR1 and CDR2 are MNHEY and SVGAGI. The CDR3 bases are TGTGCCAGCACCCTATCCATCGGGGAGCTGTTTTTT. The encoded protein is CASTLSIGELFF.

This chain joins TRBV5-4 and TRBJ2-5; D is ambiguous. The J call may be faulty, since TRBJ2-7 better matches the DNA end. Germline assignment: CDR1 SGHNT and CDR2 YYREEE (reference sequence). The length of the CDR3 is 12 residues. The CDR3 DNA reads as TGTGCCAGCAGCTTGGGAGAATACGAGCAGTACTTC. Translating it yields CASSLGEYEQYF.

This chain connects TRBV6-5 to TRBJ1-1, with 10 bases matching TRBD1. Germline trimming cut 1 base from V and 3 bases from J; bases unmatched to any gene: 2. Germline CDR1 MNHEY, CDR2 SVGAGI. The CDR3 length is 15 residues. The CDR3 DNA is TGTGCCAGCAGTTACTTGGGGACAGGGGACACTGAAGCTTTCTTT. This encodes CASSYLGTGDTEAFF.